What follows are 7 T cell receptor beta chains derived from one specimen sequenced in a study of CD8 T cells in ankylosing spondylitis. MiXCR was run by TCRdb on the 5' RACE reads, yielding one entry per CDR3 protein. The sample records around 220,000 distinct CDR3 sequences, roughly 10% being singletons. Material: blood, either unsorted or a sorted T cell fraction (not recorded which). These receptors all come from a male donor with ankylosing spondylitis or in good health (not recorded which).

About this clonotype: A read error is possible here, since a much larger clone lies one base away. The V gene is TRBV7-2, the J gene TRBJ1-5; D is uncertain. CDR1 and CDR2 (germline): SGHTA, FQGNSA. This CDR3 is built from 13 residues. The CDR3 spells CAGSLGPDQPQHF. In DNA, the CDR3 is TGTGCCGGCAGCTTAGGACCTGATCAGCCCCAGCATTTT.

The chain carries TRBV7-8 and TRBJ2-7; TRBD2 is a possible D gene (7 bases). Trimming cost V 10 bases and J 2 bases, with 21 bases left between them. CDR1 SGHVS and CDR2 FQNEAQ come from the germline V gene. The CDR3 is made up of 15 amino acids. DNA of the CDR3: TGTGCCAACAGTCTTAGAGGGGGGGGGACCTACGAGCAGTACTTC. This gives the protein CANSLRGGGTYEQYF.

This clonotype was seen many times. This chain connects TRBV19 to TRBJ1-1; D ambiguous. V dropped 5 bases and J dropped 4 bases, with 14 bases sitting between them. Germline CDR1 and CDR2: LNHDA and SQIVND (reference sequence). The CDR3 runs to 14 residues. The CDR3 bases are TGTGCCAGTAGTTATCGGACCGGAGGCACTGAAGCTTTCTTT. The encoded protein is CASSYRTGGTEAFF.

The table lists this clonotype with a few counts. The genes are TRBV7-3 and TRBJ2-2; D not resolved. The germline gives CDR1 SGHTA, CDR2 FQGTGA. There are 15 residues in the CDR3. The ends were cut back, 1 base at V and 6 bases at J, with 12 bases in the middle. In DNA form, the CDR3 reads TGTGCCAGCAGCTTAAGGCCCCGACCTCCCGGGGAGCTGTTTTTT. It translates to CASSLRPRPPGELFF.

In the case of this clonotype: One end of the junction is discordant with germline, which a read error may explain. This chain joins TRBV9 and TRBJ2-2, with a tentative D call TRBD2 (5 bases). Germline-derived CDR1 and CDR2 are SGDLS and YYNGEE. The CDR3 runs 12 residues. CDR3 nucleotide sequence: TGTGCCAGCAGCCCTAACACCGGGGAGCTGCTTTTT. It encodes CASSPNTGELLF. Full variable domain (rest looked up from reference TRBV9 and TRBJ2-2): DSGVTQTPKHLITATGQRVTLRCSPRSGDLSVYWYQQSLDQGLQFLIQYYNGEERAKGNILERFSAQQFPDLHSELNLSSLELGDSALYFCASSPNTGELLFGEGSRLTVL.

The chain employs TRBV28 and TRBJ2-2, with 10 bases lining up with TRBD1. J gave up 5 bases and V 5 bases, and 8 bases lay outside the gene matches. The CDR3 has 16 residues. Germline CDR1 and CDR2: MDHEN and SYDVKM. This chain's CDR3 is CASSTPGQGGTGELFF. The CDR3 DNA sequence: TGTGCCAGCAGTACCCCTGGACAGGGGGGGACCGGGGAGCTGTTTTTT.

V usage is TRBV12-3 or TRBV12-4 and J usage is TRBJ1-6, with TRBD1 identical over 8 bases. Losses at the gene ends were 5 bases for V and 8 bases for J; bases not matched to a gene: 5. The CDR3 loop spans 14 amino acids. The CDR3 region is CASSPRGRDSPLHF. The CDR3 bases are TGTGCCAGCAGTCCCAGGGGGCGAGATTCACCCCTCCACTTT.